These 7 T cell receptor beta chains were all obtained from the same sample, sequenced in a study of OX40 agonist ivuxolimab in advanced cancers. Clones were sequenced by immunoSEQ multiplex PCR, and TCRdb holds only the in-frame ones, with some missing. Among about 12,000 clones listed, roughly three quarters were seen once. The sample here was CD4+ or CD8+ T cells sorted from blood, taken in a trial of the OX40 agonist ivuxolimab. These receptor sequences come from an adult with an advanced solid tumor such as melanoma, head and neck, liver or kidney cancer.

This chain uses TRBV19 with TRBJ2-3; no firm D call. Germline CDR1 is LNHDA and CDR2 is SQIVND (reference sequence). CDR3 length: 12 residues. V lost 1 base and J 6 bases, leaving 5 bases between the germline ends. CDR3 DNA: TGTGCCAGTAGTATAGGAGAGGATACGCAGTATTTT. This encodes CASSIGEDTQYF.

This clone has only one observation. CDR3 loop: CASSEHAGDTDTQYF. For the CDR3, the DNA is TGTGCCAGCAGTGAACACGCGGGAGACACAGATACGCAGTATTTT. The rearrangement uses TRBV2 and TRBJ2-3; 7 bases are shared with TRBD2. The CDR3 contains 15 residues. V trimming: 2 bases; J trimming: 2 bases; junction bases outside the gene matches: 4. Germline V CDR1 and CDR2: SNHLY, FYNNEI.

The V gene is TRBV4-3, the J gene TRBJ1-4; D is undetermined. This CDR3 comprises 15 residues. Germline CDR1 and CDR2: LGHNA and YSLEER. Trimming left V 0 bases short and J 6 bases short, with 11 bases between. In DNA, the CDR3 is TGCGCCAGCAGCCAAGATCCGGGTCCATATGAAAAACTGTTTTTT. This codes for CASSQDPGPYEKLFF.

The chain uses TRBV28 and TRBJ2-3; D ambiguous. Trimming shortened V by 8 bases and J by 0 bases, and 6 bases separated the two germline ends. This CDR3 region has 12 residues. CDR1 and CDR2 from the germline V gene are MDHEN and SYDVKM. This CDR3 is CASRPSTDTQYF. The CDR3 coding sequence is TGTGCCAGCCGGCCAAGCACAGATACGCAGTATTTT. The full variable domain, with the rest looked up from reference TRBV28 and TRBJ2-3, is DVKVTQSSRYLVKRTGEKVFLECVQDMDHENMFWYRQDPGLGLRLIYFSYDVKMKEKGDIPEGYSVSREKKERFSLILESASTNQTSMYLCASRPSTDTQYFGPGTRLTVL.

This chain connects TRBV7-2 to TRBJ2-1; D may be TRBD2 (5 bases). Germline CDR1 and CDR2: SGHTA and FQGNSA. The germline V and J ends were trimmed by 1 base and 10 bases, with 20 bases remaining between them. The CDR3 loop spans 16 amino acids. As DNA, the CDR3 is TGTGCCAGCAGCTTAGGGGTAGCGTCCCCTCCTGTGGAGCAGTTCTTC. This encodes CASSLGVASPPVEQFF.

Of note for this clone: An end of the junction differs from the germline gene, which may be a read error. The chain carries TRBV7-7 and TRBJ2-5; the match to TRBD2 covers 7 bases. Per germline, CDR1 SSHAT and CDR2 FNYEAQ (reference sequence). This CDR3 contains 14 residues. CDR3 loop: CASSSRLAWETQYF. In nucleotides, the CDR3 is TGTGCTAGCAGCTCCCGACTAGCTTGGGAGACCCAGTACTTC.

The rearrangement uses TRBV7-2 and TRBJ1-5; D is possibly TRBD1 (5 bases). The CDR3 spans 15 residues. The V and J ends lost 0 bases and 8 bases respectively, with 14 bases between them. Germline CDR1 reads SGHTA; CDR2 reads FQGNSA. CDR3 nucleotides: TGTGCCAGCAGCTTAGCCCAGGGCTCCTTGGAGCCCCAGCATTTT. Its translation is CASSLAQGSLEPQHF.